This T cell receptor (beta chain) derives from a study of cytotoxic CD8 clonotypes in ibrutinib-treated CLL. V lost 4 bases and J lost 4; bases outside the gene matches: 17. Per germline, CDR1 SEHNR and CDR2 FQNEAQ (reference sequence). This CDR3 is built from 18 residues. The repertoire was sequenced with immunoSEQ multiplex PCR; TCRdb's copy has only in-frame clones and lacks some. The sample lists around 330,000 clones; under 70% were seen once. The chain has TRBV7-9 and TRBJ2-7; 9 nucleotides match TRBD1. The receptor was derived from a human donor with chronic lymphocytic leukemia. The sample here was PBMCs, taken after 36 months of ibrutinib treatment. CDR3 region: CASSSSITGGAPIYEQYF. The CDR3 bases are TGTGCCAGCAGCTCCAGTATTACAGGGGGCGCGCCTATTTACGAGCAGTACTTC.